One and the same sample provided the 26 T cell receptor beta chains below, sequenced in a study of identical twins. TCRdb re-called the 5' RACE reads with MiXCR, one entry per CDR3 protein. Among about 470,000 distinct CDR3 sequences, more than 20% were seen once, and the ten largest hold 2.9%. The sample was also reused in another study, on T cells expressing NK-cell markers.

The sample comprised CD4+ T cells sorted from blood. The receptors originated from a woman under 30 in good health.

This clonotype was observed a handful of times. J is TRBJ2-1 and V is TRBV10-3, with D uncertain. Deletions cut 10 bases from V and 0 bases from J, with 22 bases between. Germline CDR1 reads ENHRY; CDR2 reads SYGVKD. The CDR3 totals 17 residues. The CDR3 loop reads CATNREAAVYSYNEQFF. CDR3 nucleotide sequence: TGTGCCACCAACCGCGAGGCGGCAGTTTACTCCTACAATGAGCAGTTCTTC.

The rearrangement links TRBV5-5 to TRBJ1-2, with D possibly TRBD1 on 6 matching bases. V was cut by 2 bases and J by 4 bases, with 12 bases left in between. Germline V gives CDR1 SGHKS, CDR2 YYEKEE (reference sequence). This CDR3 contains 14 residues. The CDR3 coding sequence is TGTGCCAGCAGCTTCTATCCCAGGGGCTATGGCTACACCTTC. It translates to CASSFYPRGYGYTF.

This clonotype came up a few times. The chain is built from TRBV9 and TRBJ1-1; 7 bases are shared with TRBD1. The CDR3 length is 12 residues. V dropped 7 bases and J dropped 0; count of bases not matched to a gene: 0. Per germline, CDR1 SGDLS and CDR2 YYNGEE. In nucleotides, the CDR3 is TGTGCCAGCGGGACAGTGAACACTGAAGCTTTCTTT. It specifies CASGTVNTEAFF.

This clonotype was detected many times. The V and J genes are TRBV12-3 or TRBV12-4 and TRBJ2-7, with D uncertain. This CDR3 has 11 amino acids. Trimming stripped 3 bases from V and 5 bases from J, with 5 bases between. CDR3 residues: CASSLGNEQYF. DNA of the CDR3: TGTGCCAGCAGTTTGGGGAACGAGCAGTACTTC.

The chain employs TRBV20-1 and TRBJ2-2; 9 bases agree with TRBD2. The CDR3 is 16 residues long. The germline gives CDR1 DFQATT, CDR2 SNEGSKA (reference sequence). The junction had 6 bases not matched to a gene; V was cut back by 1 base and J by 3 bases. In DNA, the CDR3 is TGCAGTGCTAGAGGATTAGCGGGAGTTGACACCGGGGAGCTGTTTTTT. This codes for CSARGLAGVDTGELFF.

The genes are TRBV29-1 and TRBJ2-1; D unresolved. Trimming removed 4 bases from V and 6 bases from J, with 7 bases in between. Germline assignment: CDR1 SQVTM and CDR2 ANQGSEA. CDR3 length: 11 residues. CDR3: CSVASFNEQFF. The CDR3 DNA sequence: TGCAGCGTTGCTAGTTTCAATGAGCAGTTCTTC.

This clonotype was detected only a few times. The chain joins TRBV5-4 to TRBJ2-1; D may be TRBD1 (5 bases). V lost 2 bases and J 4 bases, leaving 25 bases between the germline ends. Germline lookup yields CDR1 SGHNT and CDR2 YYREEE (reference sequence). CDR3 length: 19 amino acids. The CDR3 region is CASSLRGIGSTVTYNEQFF. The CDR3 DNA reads TGTGCCAGCAGCTTAAGGGGTATAGGCAGTACCGTTACTTACAATGAGCAGTTCTTC.

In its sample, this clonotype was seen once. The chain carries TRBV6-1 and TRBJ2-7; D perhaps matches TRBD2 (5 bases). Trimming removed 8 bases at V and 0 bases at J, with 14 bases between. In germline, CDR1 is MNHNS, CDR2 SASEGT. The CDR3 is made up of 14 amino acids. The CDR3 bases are TGTGCCAGCTCGGGGAGCCGAAGCTCCTACGAGCAGTACTTC. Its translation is CASSGSRSSYEQYF.

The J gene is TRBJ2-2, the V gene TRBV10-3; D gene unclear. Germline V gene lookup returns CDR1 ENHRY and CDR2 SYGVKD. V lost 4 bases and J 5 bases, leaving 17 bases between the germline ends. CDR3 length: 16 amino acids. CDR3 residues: CAISGWLSGLTGELFF. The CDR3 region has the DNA TGTGCCATCAGTGGATGGCTCTCCGGCTTGACCGGGGAGCTGTTTTTT.

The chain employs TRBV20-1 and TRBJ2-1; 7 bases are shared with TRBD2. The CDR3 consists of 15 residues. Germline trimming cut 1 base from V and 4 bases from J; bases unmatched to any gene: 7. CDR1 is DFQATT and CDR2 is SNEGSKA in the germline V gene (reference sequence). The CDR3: CSARGPSSGYNEQFF. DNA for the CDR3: TGCAGTGCTAGAGGCCCTTCTAGCGGATACAATGAGCAGTTCTTC.

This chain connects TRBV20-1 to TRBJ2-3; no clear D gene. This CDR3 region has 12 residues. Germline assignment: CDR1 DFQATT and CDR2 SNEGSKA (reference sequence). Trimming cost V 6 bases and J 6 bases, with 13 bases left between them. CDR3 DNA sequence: TGCAGTGCAATGCCCGGTGGGGATACGCAGTATTTT. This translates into CSAMPGGDTQYF.

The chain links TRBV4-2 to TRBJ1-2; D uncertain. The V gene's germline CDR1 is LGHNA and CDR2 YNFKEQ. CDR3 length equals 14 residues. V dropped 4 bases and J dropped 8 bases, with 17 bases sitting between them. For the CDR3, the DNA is TGTGCCAGCAGCCCCGGTCGCCCCAAAGGCGGCTACACCTTC. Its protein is CASSPGRPKGGYTF.

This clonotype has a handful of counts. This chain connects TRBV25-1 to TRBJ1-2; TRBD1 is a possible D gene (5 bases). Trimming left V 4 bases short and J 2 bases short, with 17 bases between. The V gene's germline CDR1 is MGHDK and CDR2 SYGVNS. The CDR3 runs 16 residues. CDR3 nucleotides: TGTGCCAGCAGTGGCTTTACCGGGACGGCGAACTATGGCTACACCTTC. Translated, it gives CASSGFTGTANYGYTF.

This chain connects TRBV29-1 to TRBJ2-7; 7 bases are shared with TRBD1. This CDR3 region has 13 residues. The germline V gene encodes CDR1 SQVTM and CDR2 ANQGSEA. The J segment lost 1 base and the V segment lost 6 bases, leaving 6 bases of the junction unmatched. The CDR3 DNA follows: TGCAGCGTCTCGAAGGGACAGTCCTACGAGCAGTACTTC. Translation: CSVSKGQSYEQYF.

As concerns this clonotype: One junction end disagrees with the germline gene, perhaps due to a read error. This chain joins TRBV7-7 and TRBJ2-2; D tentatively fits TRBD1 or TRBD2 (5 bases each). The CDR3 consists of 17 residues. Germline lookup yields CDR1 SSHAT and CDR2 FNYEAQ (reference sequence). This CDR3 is CASSLLRGDENTGELFF. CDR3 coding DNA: TGTGCTAGCAGCTTATTGAGGGGTGACGAGAACACCGGGGAGCTGTTTTTT.

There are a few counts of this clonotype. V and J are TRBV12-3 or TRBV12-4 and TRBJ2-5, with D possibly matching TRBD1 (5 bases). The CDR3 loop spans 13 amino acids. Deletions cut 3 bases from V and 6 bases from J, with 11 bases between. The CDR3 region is CASSFFRAQTQYF. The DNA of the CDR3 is TGTGCCAGCAGTTTCTTCAGGGCCCAGACCCAGTACTTC.

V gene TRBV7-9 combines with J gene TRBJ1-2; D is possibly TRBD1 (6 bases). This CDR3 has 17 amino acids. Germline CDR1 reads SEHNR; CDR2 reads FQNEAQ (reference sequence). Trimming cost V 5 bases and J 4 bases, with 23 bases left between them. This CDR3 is CASSLRTAGRGLYGYTF. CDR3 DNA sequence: TGTGCCAGCAGCCTACGGACAGCGGGGAGGGGTCTCTATGGCTACACCTTC. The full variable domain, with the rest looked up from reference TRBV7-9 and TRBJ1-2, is DTGVSQNPRHKITKRGQNVTFRCDPISEHNRLYWYRQTLGQGPEFLTYFQNEAQLEKSRLLSDRFSAERPKGSFSTLEIQRTEQGDSAMYLCASSLRTAGRGLYGYTFGSGTRLTVV.

As DNA, the CDR3 is TGTGCCAGCTCACCAATGGGCAGCGCAATTGGCTACACCTTC. Amino acid sequence: CASSPMGSAIGYTF. The chain carries TRBV18 and TRBJ1-2, with D hard to call. The CDR3 has 14 residues. V lost 2 bases, J lost 7 bases, and 14 bases lay in between. Germline V gene data show CDR1 as KGHSH and CDR2 as LQKENI.

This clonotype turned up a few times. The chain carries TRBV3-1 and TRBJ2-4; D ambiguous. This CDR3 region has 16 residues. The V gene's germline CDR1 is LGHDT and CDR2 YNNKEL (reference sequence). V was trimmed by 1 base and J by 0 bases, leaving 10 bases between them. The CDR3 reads CASSQVNRLAKNIQYF. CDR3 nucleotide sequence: TGTGCCAGCAGCCAAGTTAATCGGTTAGCCAAAAACATTCAGTACTTC.

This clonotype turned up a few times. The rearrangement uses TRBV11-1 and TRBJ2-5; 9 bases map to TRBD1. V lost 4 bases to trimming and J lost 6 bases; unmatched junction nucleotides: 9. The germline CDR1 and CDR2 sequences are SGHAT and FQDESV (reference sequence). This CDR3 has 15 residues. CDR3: CASSSNDRGVKTQYF. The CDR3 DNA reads TGTGCCAGCAGCTCGAACGACAGGGGGGTAAAGACCCAGTACTTC.

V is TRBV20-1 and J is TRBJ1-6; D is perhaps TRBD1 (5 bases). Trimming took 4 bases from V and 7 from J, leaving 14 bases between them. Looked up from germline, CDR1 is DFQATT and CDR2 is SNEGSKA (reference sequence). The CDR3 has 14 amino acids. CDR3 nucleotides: TGCAGTGCTACAAGGGCAGGGCGGAATTCACCCCTCCACTTT. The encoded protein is CSATRAGRNSPLHF.

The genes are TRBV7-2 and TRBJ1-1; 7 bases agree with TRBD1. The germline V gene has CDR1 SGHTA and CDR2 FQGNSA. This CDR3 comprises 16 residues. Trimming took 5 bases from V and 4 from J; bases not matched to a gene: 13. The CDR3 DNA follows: TGTGCCAGCAGCATTAGAGCAGACAGGGCGGGCACTGAAGCTTTCTTT. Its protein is CASSIRADRAGTEAFF.

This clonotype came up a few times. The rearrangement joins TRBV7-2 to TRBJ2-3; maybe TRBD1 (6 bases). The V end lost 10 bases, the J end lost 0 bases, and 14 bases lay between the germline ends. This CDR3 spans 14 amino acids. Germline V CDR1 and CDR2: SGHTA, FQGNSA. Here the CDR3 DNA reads TGTGCCACCAGTTGGACAGCTAGCACAGATACGCAGTATTTT. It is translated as CATSWTASTDTQYF. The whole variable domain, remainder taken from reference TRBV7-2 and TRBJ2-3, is GAGVSQSPSNKVTEKGKDVELRCDPISGHTALYWYRQSLGQGLEFLIYFQGNSAPDKSGLPSDRFSAERTGGSVSTLTIQRTQQEDSAVYLCATSWTASTDTQYFGPGTRLTVL.

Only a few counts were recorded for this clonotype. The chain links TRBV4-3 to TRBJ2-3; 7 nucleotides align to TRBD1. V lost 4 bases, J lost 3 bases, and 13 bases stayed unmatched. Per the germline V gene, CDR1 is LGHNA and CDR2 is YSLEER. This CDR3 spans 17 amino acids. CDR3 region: CASSLRATGAQTDTQYF. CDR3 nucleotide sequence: TGCGCCAGCAGCCTAAGGGCTACAGGGGCGCAAACAGATACGCAGTATTTT.

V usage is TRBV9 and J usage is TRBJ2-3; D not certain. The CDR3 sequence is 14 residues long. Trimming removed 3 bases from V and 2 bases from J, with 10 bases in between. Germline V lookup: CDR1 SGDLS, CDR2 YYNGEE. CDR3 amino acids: CASSAGRNTDTQYF. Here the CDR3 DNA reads TGTGCCAGCAGCGCCGGCCGGAACACAGATACGCAGTATTTT.

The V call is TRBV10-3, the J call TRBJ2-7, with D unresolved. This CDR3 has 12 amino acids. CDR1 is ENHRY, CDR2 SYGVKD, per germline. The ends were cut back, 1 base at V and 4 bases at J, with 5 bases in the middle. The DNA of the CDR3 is TGTGCCATCAGTGAGTTGTTTTACGAGCAGTACTTC. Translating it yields CAISELFYEQYF.